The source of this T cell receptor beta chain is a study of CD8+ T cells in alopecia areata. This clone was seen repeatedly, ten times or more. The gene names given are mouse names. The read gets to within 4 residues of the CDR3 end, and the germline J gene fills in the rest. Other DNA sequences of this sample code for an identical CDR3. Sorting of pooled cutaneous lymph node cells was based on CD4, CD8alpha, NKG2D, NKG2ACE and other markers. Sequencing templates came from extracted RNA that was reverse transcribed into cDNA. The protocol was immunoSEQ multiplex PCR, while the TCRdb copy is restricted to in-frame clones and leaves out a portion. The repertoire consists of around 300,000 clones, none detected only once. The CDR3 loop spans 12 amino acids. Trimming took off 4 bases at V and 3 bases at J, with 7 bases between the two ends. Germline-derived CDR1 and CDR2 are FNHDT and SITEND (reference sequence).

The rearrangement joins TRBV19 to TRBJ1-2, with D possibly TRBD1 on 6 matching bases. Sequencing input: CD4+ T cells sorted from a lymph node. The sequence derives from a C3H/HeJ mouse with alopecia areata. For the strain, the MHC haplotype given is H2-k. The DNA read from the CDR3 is TGTGCCAGCAGTCCAGGGGACTCC. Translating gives CASSPGDS. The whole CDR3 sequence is CASSPGDSDYTF.